The 11 T cell receptor beta chains reported below all come from one sample, sequenced in a study of T cells and copy number aberrations in small-cell lung cancer. Profiled with immunoSEQ multiplex PCR; TCRdb holds only in-frame clones, not every one. The table lists about 1,300 clones, about 80% of them singletons. Material for sequencing was tumor tissue. These receptors were taken from a woman aged 45-59 years with small cell lung cancer.

V usage is TRBV4-3 and J usage is TRBJ2-3, with a tentative D call TRBD2 (5 bases). The germline gives CDR1 LGHNA, CDR2 YSLEER. V was shortened by 0 bases and J by 2 bases, with 9 bases between the two germline ends. This CDR3 spans 15 amino acids. CDR3 nucleotides: TGCGCCAGCAGCCAAGATCGAGCGGCCACAGATACGCAGTATTTT. Translating it yields CASSQDRAATDTQYF.

The CDR3 loop is CSVVGGAKNIQYF. CDR3 nucleotides: TGCAGCGTTGTCGGGGGAGCAAAAAACATTCAGTACTTC. The rearrangement uses TRBV29-1 and TRBJ2-4; weak D call: TRBD2 (6 bases). The CDR3 covers 13 residues. The ends were cut back, 4 bases at V and 4 bases at J, with 11 bases in the middle. CDR1 is SQVTM and CDR2 is ANQGSEA in the germline V gene.

This clone was picked up one time. The V gene is TRBV6-6, the J gene TRBJ2-5; 7 bases agree with TRBD1. The closer fit of TRBJ2-7 to the DNA end suggests the J call may be wrong. CDR1 MNHNY and CDR2 SVGAGI come from the germline V gene (reference sequence). The CDR3 length is 15 residues. CDR3 sequence: CASSLRGGARGEQYF. For the CDR3, the DNA is TGTGCCAGCTCTTTGAGAGGGGGCGCACGTGGCGAGCAGTACTTC.

The V gene is TRBV6-5, the J gene TRBJ2-7; a weak D match, TRBD1 (5 bases). V lost 5 bases and J 1 base, leaving 12 bases between the germline ends. The CDR3 has 14 amino acids. Germline V gene sequence: CDR1 MNHEY, CDR2 SVGAGI. The CDR3 reads CASSPGYQSYEQYF. The DNA for the CDR3 is TGTGCCAGCAGTCCAGGGTACCAGTCCTACGAGCAGTACTTC.

This clone was recorded once. The rearrangement uses TRBV30 and TRBJ2-5; tentative D call: TRBD2 (5 bases). Germline V gene lookup returns CDR1 GTSNPN and CDR2 SVGIG (reference sequence). The CDR3 runs 15 residues. V was pared by 4 bases and J by 11 bases, with 26 bases between. CDR3 nucleotides: TGTGCCTGGATGCGCGGGCAGGTTGTGTCCGGGGAGCAGTACTTC. This gives the protein CAWMRGQVVSGEQYF.

The V call is TRBV9, the J call TRBJ2-1; 7 bases are a match to TRBD2. CDR1 and CDR2 (germline): SGDLS, YYNGEE. This CDR3 is built from 15 residues. Germline trimming cut 0 bases from V and 7 bases from J; bases unmatched to any gene: 7. For the CDR3, the DNA is TGTGCCAGCAGCGTAGGAGGCGGGAGCGTTAATGAGCAGTTCTTC. This gives the protein CASSVGGGSVNEQFF.

This clone has a single count. The chain links TRBV30 to TRBJ1-1, with a tentative D call TRBD1 (5 bases). Between the trimmed V and J ends, which lost 8 bases and 3 bases, there was a span of 19 bases. The CDR3 extends over 14 amino acids. The V gene's germline CDR1 is GTSNPN and CDR2 SVGIG (reference sequence). Here the CDR3 DNA reads TGTGCCGCGCGAACCTGGACGGGGGACACTGAAGCTTTCTTT. It codes for CAARTWTGDTEAFF.

The rearrangement joins TRBV7-9 to TRBJ1-3; D gene uncertain. Trimming cost V 4 bases and J 0 bases, with 10 bases left between them. CDR3 size: 15 residues. The germline gives CDR1 SEHNR, CDR2 FQNEAQ (reference sequence). CDR3 nucleotides: TGTGCCAGCAGCTCCGTAGGAAGCTCTGGAAACACCATATATTTT. Amino acid sequence: CASSSVGSSGNTIYF. The full variable domain, rest sourced from reference TRBV7-9 and TRBJ1-3, is DTGVSQNPRHKITKRGQNVTFRCDPISEHNRLYWYRQTLGQGPEFLTYFQNEAQLEKSRLLSDRFSAERPKGSFSTLEIQRTEQGDSAMYLCASSSVGSSGNTIYFGEGSWLTVV.

This chain's CDR3 is CASSPGTGEFYGYTF. Written as DNA, the CDR3 is TGTGCCAGCAGTCCCGGGACGGGGGAATTCTATGGCTACACCTTC. V is TRBV28 and J is TRBJ1-2; possibly TRBD1 for D (5 bases). This CDR3 is built from 15 residues. Germline lookup yields CDR1 MDHEN and CDR2 SYDVKM. The V gene lost 5 bases and the J gene lost 4 bases, with 17 bases spanning the gap.

This clone appeared a single time. The chain recombines TRBV11-1 with TRBJ2-7, with 7 positions matching TRBD2. Germline V CDR1 and CDR2: SGHAT, FQDESV (reference sequence). Trimming at V came to 5 bases and at J to 6 bases, leaving 7 bases not matched to a gene. The CDR3 runs 13 residues. CDR3 nucleotides: TGTGCCAGCAGCCCAGGACTAGATCGCGAGCAGTACTTC. Translated: CASSPGLDREQYF.

V is TRBV30 and J is TRBJ2-5; TRBD1 matches 10 bases. The CDR3 consists of 12 residues. Trimming took 5 bases from V and 6 from J; bases not matched to a gene: 3. The germline gives CDR1 GTSNPN, CDR2 SVGIG (reference sequence). The CDR3 loop is CAWGGQGKTQYF. The DNA for the CDR3 is TGTGCCTGGGGGGGACAGGGGAAGACCCAGTACTTC.